Shown below are 22 T cell receptor beta chains from a single sample sequenced in a study of OX40 agonist ivuxolimab in advanced cancers. Here immunoSEQ multiplex PCR was the method, and the copy in TCRdb shows in-frame clones only, minus some. The data hold about 61,000 clones, with roughly 84% observed a single time. The sequenced sample was CD4+ or CD8+ T cells sorted from blood, obtained in a trial of the OX40 agonist ivuxolimab. These receptors came from an adult with an advanced solid tumor such as melanoma, head and neck, liver or kidney cancer.

The J gene is TRBJ2-1, the V gene TRBV4-2; maybe TRBD2 (5 bases). V dropped 1 base and J dropped 4 bases, with 17 bases sitting between them. CDR3 size: 17 residues. Germline loops: CDR1 LGHNA, CDR2 YNFKEQ. CDR3 sequence reads: CASSQVASSSTYNEQFF. The CDR3 DNA sequence: TGTGCCAGCAGCCAAGTGGCTAGCAGTTCGACTTACAATGAGCAGTTCTTC.

This chain connects TRBV11-2 to TRBJ1-1; D is uncertain. Germline V gives CDR1 SGHAT, CDR2 FQNNGV. V was pared by 11 bases and J by 1 base, with 8 bases between. This CDR3 contains 11 residues. CDR3 in amino acids: CAVKGNTEAFF. The CDR3, as DNA: TGTGCCGTCAAGGGGAACACTGAAGCTTTCTTT.

The genes are TRBV7-2 and TRBJ2-7; D is perhaps TRBD2 (6 bases). Germline CDR1 is SGHTA and CDR2 is FQGNSA. CDR3 length: 15 amino acids. V was cut by 5 bases and J by 2 bases, with 16 bases left in between. DNA for the CDR3: TGTGCCAGCAGCCCCCAGGGCGGGATAACCTACGAGCAGTACTTC. Its translation: CASSPQGGITYEQYF.

As regards this clone: This sample also contains other DNA sequences that code for the same CDR3. The chain uses TRBV19 and TRBJ2-7; D might be TRBD2 (6 bases). CDR1 is LNHDA, CDR2 SQIVND, per germline (reference sequence). The CDR3 is 15 amino acids. The V end was cut by 1 base, the J end by 0 bases, with 10 bases between. The CDR3 protein is CASSIGRGSSYEQYF. Here the CDR3 DNA reads TGTGCCAGTAGTATAGGGCGGGGATCCTCCTACGAGCAGTACTTC.

The V and J genes are TRBV16 and TRBJ2-3; D remains unclear. CDR1 and CDR2 from the germline V gene are KGHSY and FQNENV. With 0 bases removed from V and 2 bases from J, the gap between germline ends came to 15 bases. The CDR3 is made up of 17 amino acids. The CDR3 spells CASSQSSSTELTDTQYF. The CDR3 coding sequence is TGTGCCAGCAGCCAATCGTCTTCCACGGAACTCACAGATACGCAGTATTTT.

This rearrangement joins TRBV11-3 to TRBJ2-2, with D maybe TRBD2 (6 bases). CDR3 length: 14 amino acids. The V end lost 2 bases, the J end lost 5 bases, and 9 bases lay between the germline ends. CDR1 is SGHNT, CDR2 YENEEA, per germline. As DNA, the CDR3 is TGTGCCAGCAGCTTAATTGGGGGGACCGGGGAGCTGTTTTTT. Translating it yields CASSLIGGTGELFF. Full variable domain (remainder filled in from reference TRBV11-3 and TRBJ2-2): EAGVVQSPRYKIIEKKQPVAFWCNPISGHNTLYWYLQNLGQGPELLIRYENEEAVDDSQLPKDRFSAERLKGVDSTLKIQPAELGDSAVYLCASSLIGGTGELFFGEGSRLTVL.

The chain joins TRBV2 to TRBJ2-2, with 7 bases identical to TRBD2. The CDR3 has 15 residues. V was pared by 2 bases and J by 5 bases, with 5 bases of the junction left unmatched. CDR1 SNHLY and CDR2 FYNNEI come from the germline V gene. CDR3 nucleotide sequence: TGTGCCAGCAGTGAAAGGACTAGGAGGACCGGGGAGCTGTTTTTT. This sequence encodes CASSERTRRTGELFF.

The rearrangement links TRBV6-5 to TRBJ1-2; weak D call: TRBD1 (6 bases). The CDR3 spans 13 residues. V lost 5 bases and J lost 8, with 15 bases in between. The germline V gene encodes CDR1 MNHEY and CDR2 SVGAGI. The CDR3 is CASSPTGMEGYTF. The CDR3 bases are TGTGCCAGCAGTCCAACAGGGATGGAGGGCTACACCTTC.

The chain has TRBV6-5 and TRBJ2-5, with D possibly TRBD1 on 5 matching bases. CDR1 is MNHEY, CDR2 SVGAGI, per germline. The CDR3 is made up of 12 amino acids. V was shortened by 5 bases and J by 5 bases, with 9 bases between the two germline ends. CDR3 region: CASSRGGETQYF. CDR3 sequence (DNA): TGTGCCAGCAGTAGGGGTGGCGAGACCCAGTACTTC.

The chain has TRBV9 and TRBJ2-1; D gene ambiguous. CDR1 is SGDLS and CDR2 is YYNGEE in the germline V gene. The V and J ends lost 1 base and 4 bases respectively, with 9 bases between them. The CDR3 sequence is 14 residues long. This CDR3 reads CASSVISTYNEQFF. The CDR3 DNA reads TGTGCCAGCAGCGTAATTAGTACTTACAATGAGCAGTTCTTC. Together with reference TRBV9 and TRBJ2-1, the CDR3 gives the full variable domain: DSGVTQTPKHLITATGQRVTLRCSPRSGDLSVYWYQQSLDQGLQFLIQYYNGEERAKGNILERFSAQQFPDLHSELNLSSLELGDSALYFCASSVISTYNEQFFGPGTRLTVL.

The sample holds a few counts of this clone. V gene TRBV30 combines with J gene TRBJ1-5; D possibly corresponds to TRBD1 (6 bases). The CDR3 contains 18 residues. V lost 0 bases and J 2 bases, leaving 20 bases between the germline ends. Germline V gives CDR1 GTSNPN, CDR2 SVGIG (reference sequence). The CDR3 reads CAWSVPVAGAMGNQPQHF. DNA of the CDR3: TGTGCCTGGAGTGTACCTGTAGCAGGGGCTATGGGCAATCAGCCCCAGCATTTT. Using reference TRBV30 and TRBJ1-5 for the parts outside the CDR3, the full variable domain is SQTIHQWPATLVQPVGSPLSLECTVEGTSNPNLYWYRQAAGRGLQLLFYSVGIGQISSEVPQNLSASRPQDRQFILSSKKLLLSDSGFYLCAWSVPVAGAMGNQPQHFGDGTRLSIL.

The rearrangement links TRBV5-5 to TRBJ2-7; no firm D call. Germline V lookup: CDR1 SGHKS, CDR2 YYEKEE (reference sequence). This CDR3 comprises 13 residues. Trimming removed 4 bases at V and 2 bases at J, with 10 bases between. The CDR3, as DNA: TGTGCCAGCAGCCCCGGACGGACCTACGAGCAGTACTTC. The encoded protein is CASSPGRTYEQYF.

The J gene is TRBJ2-1, the V gene TRBV30; D possibly uses TRBD1 or TRBD2 (5 bases each). Between the trimmed V and J ends, which lost 2 bases and 2 bases, there was a span of 13 bases. The CDR3 has 15 amino acids. Germline CDR1 GTSNPN, CDR2 SVGIG (reference sequence). The DNA for the CDR3 is TGTGCCTGGAGTAAATTTGGGGACCCCTACAATGAGCAGTTCTTC. It translates to CAWSKFGDPYNEQFF.

Only one count was recorded for this clone. The J gene is TRBJ1-2, the V gene TRBV10-3; weak D call: TRBD1 (6 bases). Trimming took 6 bases from V and 7 from J, leaving 12 bases between them. CDR3 length equals 12 residues. Germline V CDR1 and CDR2: ENHRY, SYGVKD. CDR3 amino acids: CAIRGTHGGYTF. The DNA of the CDR3 is TGTGCCATCAGGGGGACACACGGTGGCTACACCTTC.

This clone was detected only a few times. The chain couples TRBV18 to TRBJ1-1; no reliable D call. Trimming stripped 6 bases from V and 1 base from J, with 9 bases between. This CDR3 has 13 amino acids. CDR1 and CDR2 from the germline V gene are KGHSH and LQKENI. CDR3 residues: CASSSGENTEAFF. In DNA form, the CDR3 reads TGTGCCAGCTCCTCAGGAGAGAACACTGAAGCTTTCTTT. The complete variable domain, with remaining parts taken from reference TRBV18 and TRBJ1-1, reads NAGVMQNPRHLVRRRGQEARLRCSPMKGHSHVYWYRQLPEEGLKFMVYLQKENIIDESGMPKERFSAEFPKEGPSILRIQQVVRGDSAAYFCASSSGENTEAFFGQGTRLTVV.

The chain employs TRBV7-2 and TRBJ2-3; 10 nucleotides align to TRBD2. CDR3 size: 12 residues. CDR1 and CDR2 (germline): SGHTA, FQGNSA. Germline trimming cut 10 bases from V and 6 bases from J; bases unmatched to any gene: 4. As DNA, the CDR3 is TGTGCCACCCGAGCGGGAGGGGATACGCAGTATTTT. Its translation: CATRAGGDTQYF.

V and J are TRBV19 and TRBJ2-3; 10 bases align to TRBD2. The length of the CDR3 is 16 residues. Losses at the gene ends were 5 bases for V and 10 bases for J; bases not matched to a gene: 15. The germline V gene has CDR1 LNHDA and CDR2 SQIVND (reference sequence). The CDR3 here is CASSPQGINSGRSQYF. The CDR3 DNA is TGTGCCAGTAGTCCGCAGGGGATTAATAGCGGGAGGTCGCAGTATTTT.

This clone was seen more than once but under ten times. V is TRBV13 and J is TRBJ2-4; 9 bases are a match to TRBD2. The CDR3 loop spans 18 amino acids. In germline, CDR1 is PRHDT, CDR2 FYEKMQ (reference sequence). Losses at the gene ends were 5 bases for V and 1 base for J; bases not matched to a gene: 12. The CDR3: CASSPGLARRDAKNIQYF. The CDR3 bases are TGTGCCAGCAGCCCCGGACTAGCGAGGAGGGATGCCAAAAACATTCAGTACTTC.

As regards this clone: The junction departs from the called germline gene at one end, perhaps through a read error. The V and J genes are TRBV25-1 and TRBJ2-2, with 10 bases aligning to TRBD2. The CDR3 consists of 17 residues. Germline values: CDR1 MGHDK, CDR2 SYGVNS. The CDR3 region has the DNA TGTGCCAGCCCGTTTTCCCCTAGCGGGAGTAACATCGGGGAGCTGTTTTTT. Translating it yields CASPFSPSGSNIGELFF.

The V call is TRBV11-2, the J call TRBJ2-3; D unresolved. From germline, CDR1 is SGHAT and CDR2 FQNNGV. There are 11 residues in the CDR3. Trimming left V 5 bases short and J 2 bases short, with 2 bases between. CDR3 protein: CASSNTDTQYF. The CDR3 DNA is TGTGCCAGCAGCAACACAGATACGCAGTATTTT.

This rearrangement joins TRBV7-2 to TRBJ1-4, with 7 positions matching TRBD1. Germline-derived CDR1 and CDR2 are SGHTA and FQGNSA. This CDR3 is 14 amino acids long. After removal of 6 bases from V and 5 bases from J, the junction contained 6 bases not matched to a gene. The CDR3 nucleotides are TGTGCCAGCAGGGCCGGGACAGAGAATGAAAAACTGTTTTTT. Its protein is CASRAGTENEKLFF.

The chain joins TRBV11-2 to TRBJ2-3, with 7 bases fitting TRBD1. Germline values: CDR1 SGHAT, CDR2 FQNNGV. This CDR3 spans 14 amino acids. Losses at the gene ends were 5 bases for V and 2 bases for J; bases not matched to a gene: 4. The CDR3 sequence: CASSTTGITDTQYF. CDR3 in DNA: TGTGCCAGCAGCACGACAGGGATCACAGATACGCAGTATTTT. Based on the CDR3 plus reference TRBV11-2 and TRBJ2-3, the full variable domain is EAGVAQSPRYKIIEKRQSVAFWCNPISGHATLYWYQQILGQGPKLLIQFQNNGVVDDSQLPKDRFSAERLKGVDSTLKIQPAKLEDSAVYLCASSTTGITDTQYFGPGTRLTVL.